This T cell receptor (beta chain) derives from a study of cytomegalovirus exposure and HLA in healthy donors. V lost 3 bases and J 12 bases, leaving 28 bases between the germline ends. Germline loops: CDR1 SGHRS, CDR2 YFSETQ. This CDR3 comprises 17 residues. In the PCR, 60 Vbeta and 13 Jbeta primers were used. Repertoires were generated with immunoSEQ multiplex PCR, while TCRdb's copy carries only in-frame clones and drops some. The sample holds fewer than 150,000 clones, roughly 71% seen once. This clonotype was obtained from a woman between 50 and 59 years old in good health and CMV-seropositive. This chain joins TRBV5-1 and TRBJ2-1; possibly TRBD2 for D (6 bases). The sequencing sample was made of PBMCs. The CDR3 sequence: CASSWGTGNSPGRGQFF. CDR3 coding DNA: TGCGCCAGCAGCTGGGGGACTGGTAATTCCCCGGGAAGGGGGCAGTTCTTC. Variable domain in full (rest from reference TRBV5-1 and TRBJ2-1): KAGVTQTPRYLIKTRGQQVTLSCSPISGHRSVSWYQQTPGQGLQFLFEYFSETQRNKGNFPGRFSGRQFSNSRSEMNVSTLELGDSALYLCASSWGTGNSPGRGQFFGPGTRLTVL.